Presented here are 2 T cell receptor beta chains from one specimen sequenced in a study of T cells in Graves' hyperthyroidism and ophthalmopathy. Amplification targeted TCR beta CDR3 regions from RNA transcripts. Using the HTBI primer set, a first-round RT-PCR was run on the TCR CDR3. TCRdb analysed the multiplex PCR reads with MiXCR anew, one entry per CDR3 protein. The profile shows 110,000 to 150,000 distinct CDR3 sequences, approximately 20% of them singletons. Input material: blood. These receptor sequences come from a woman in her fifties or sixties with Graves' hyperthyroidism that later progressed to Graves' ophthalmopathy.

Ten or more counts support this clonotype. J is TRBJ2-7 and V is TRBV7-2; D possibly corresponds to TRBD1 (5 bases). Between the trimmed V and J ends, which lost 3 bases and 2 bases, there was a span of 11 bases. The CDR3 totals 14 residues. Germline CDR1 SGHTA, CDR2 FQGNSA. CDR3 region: CASSFQGRPYEQYF. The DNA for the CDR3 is TGTGCCAGCAGCTTCCAGGGAAGACCCTACGAGCAGTACTTC.

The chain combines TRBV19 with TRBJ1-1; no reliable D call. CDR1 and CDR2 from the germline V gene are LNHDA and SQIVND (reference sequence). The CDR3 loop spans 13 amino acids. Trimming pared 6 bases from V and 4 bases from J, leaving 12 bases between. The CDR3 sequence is CASSHVRGTEAFF. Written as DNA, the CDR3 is TGTGCCAGTAGCCACGTCCGGGGCACTGAAGCTTTCTTT.